These 18 T cell receptor beta chains came from one sample sequenced in a study of tumor and adjacent non-tumor tissue in lung cancer. No cell sorting was done before RNA was extracted from the tissue. TCRbeta libraries were built with three rounds of nested PCR, modified from ARM-PCR. TCRdb ran MiXCR on the multiplex PCR reads and lists one entry per CDR3 protein. The sample has 130,000 or so distinct CDR3 sequences; about 66% are singletons. The sequenced sample was lung tumor tissue. The receptors come from a man aged 30 to 45 with non-small cell lung cancer.

The rearrangement links TRBV14 to TRBJ2-2; the match to TRBD1 covers 8 bases. This CDR3 spans 17 amino acids. Losses at the gene ends were 3 bases for V and 0 bases for J; bases not matched to a gene: 6. The germline V gene encodes CDR1 SGHDN and CDR2 FVKESK. The CDR3 sequence: CASSHNGQGSNTGELFF. CDR3 nucleotides: TGTGCCAGCAGCCACAACGGACAGGGTTCGAACACCGGGGAGCTGTTTTTT.

As to this clonotype: An end of the junction does not agree with germline; a read error may underlie this. The chain uses TRBV20-1 and TRBJ2-7; D unresolved. The CDR3 extends over 11 amino acids. Germline V gene lookup returns CDR1 DFQATT and CDR2 SNEGSKA (reference sequence). The CDR3 nucleotides read TGCAGTGTTAAAGCAGGCAACGAACAGTACTTC. It translates to CSVKAGNEQYF.

About this clonotype: Possible read error: a much larger clone is one base away. The CDR3 end shows no conserved phenylalanine or tryptophan, and so a read error is likely. The rearrangement joins TRBV5-6 to TRBJ2-7; 7 nucleotides align to TRBD1. V was pared by 2 bases and J by 6 bases, with 5 bases of the junction left unmatched. This CDR3 is 13 amino acids long. Germline V gene sequence: CDR1 SGHDT, CDR2 YYEEEE. In nucleotides, the CDR3 is TGTGCCAGCAGCTTCGACAGGGAAGGCGAGCAGTACCTC. Protein product: CASSFDREGEQYL.

The CDR3 coding sequence is TGTGCCAGCAGCCAAGAGATAGAGGGGGCAAAGACCCAGTACTTC. It translates to CASSQEIEGAKTQYF. The chain recombines TRBV4-2 with TRBJ2-5, with 7 nucleotides matching TRBD1. V lost 0 bases and J lost 6; bases outside the gene matches: 7. CDR1 and CDR2 from the germline V gene are LGHNA and YNFKEQ. The CDR3 is 15 residues long.

Worth noting for this clonotype: A much larger clone is a single base away; this may be a read error. This chain uses TRBV20-1 with TRBJ2-1; the D gene is possibly TRBD2 (7 bases). The CDR3 runs to 16 residues. Trimming stripped 5 bases from V and 8 bases from J, with 25 bases between. CDR1 and CDR2 from the germline V gene are DFQATT and SNEGSKA (reference sequence). CDR3 nucleotide sequence: TGCAGTGCTCCCCACGGGGGGCGATCACTTAGGGATGAGCAGTTCTTC. It codes for CSAPHGGRSLRDEQFF.

A remark on this clonotype: At one boundary the junction diverges from the germline segment, which might be a read error. This chain joins TRBV20-1 and TRBJ2-7; D remains unclear. From germline, CDR1 is DFQATT and CDR2 SNEGSKA (reference sequence). The CDR3 sequence is 15 residues long. The CDR3 spells CSARDSKGLSYKQYF. The CDR3 region has the DNA TGCAGTGCTAGAGACTCCAAGGGTCTCTCCTACAAGCAGTACTTC.

In this sample, this clonotype turned up a few times. The chain recombines TRBV12-3 or TRBV12-4 with TRBJ1-5; the match to TRBD1 covers 9 bases. J was trimmed by 3 bases and V by 5 bases; bases with no gene match: 8. The CDR3 has 16 amino acids. CDR3 nucleotide sequence: TGTGCCAGCAGTCCTAGGACAGGGGAGGCCAATCAGCCCCAGCATTTT. Its protein product is CASSPRTGEANQPQHF.

Worth noting for this clonotype: Because it lacks the conserved phenylalanine or tryptophan at the end, this CDR3 is likely a read error. This chain connects TRBV11-2 to TRBJ2-1, with a possible D match to TRBD2 (6 bases). The CDR3 covers 16 residues. Germline CDR1 reads SGHAT; CDR2 reads FQNNGV. V lost 2 bases and J 4 bases, leaving 15 bases between the germline ends. The CDR3 is CASSLYASASYNEQFS. The CDR3 DNA is TGTGCCAGCAGCTTATATGCTAGCGCCTCGTACAATGAGCAGTTCTCC.

About this clonotype: The germline gene is not matched at one end of the junction; a read error may be the cause. V usage is TRBV7-8 and J usage is TRBJ2-7; D is perhaps TRBD2 (6 bases). Germline CDR1 SGHVS, CDR2 FQNEAQ. CDR3 length: 15 amino acids. This CDR3 is CTSSLAPGLGYEQYF. CDR3 in DNA: TGTACCAGCAGCCTTGCCCCGGGACTGGGGTACGAGCAGTACTTC. Variable domain in full (rest from reference TRBV7-8 and TRBJ2-7): GAGVSQSPRYKVAKRGQDVALRCDPISGHVSLFWYQQALGQGPEFLTYFQNEAQLDKSGLPSDRFFAERPEGSVSTLKIQRTQQEDSAVYLCTSSLAPGLGYEQYFGPGTRLTVT.

The chain uses TRBV11-2 and TRBJ2-1; D gene ambiguous. The CDR3 sequence is 11 residues long. CDR1 SGHAT and CDR2 FQNNGV come from the germline V gene. Trimming cost V 4 bases and J 8 bases, with 6 bases left between them. CDR3 region: CASSSLHEQFF. DNA for the CDR3: TGTGCCAGCAGCTCATTGCATGAGCAGTTCTTC.

This clonotype was detected ten times or more. As DNA, the CDR3 is TGTGCCAGCAGTTACTCGAGGCTTGGGACGGATACGCAGTATTTT. Its protein is CASSYSRLGTDTQYF. The chain recombines TRBV6-5 with TRBJ2-3, with D perhaps being TRBD1 or TRBD2 (5 bases each). CDR1 and CDR2 (germline): MNHEY, SVGAGI. V lost 0 bases, J lost 6 bases, and 13 bases lay in between. This CDR3 contains 15 residues.

About this clonotype itself: A much larger clone lies one base from this, so it may be a read error. V is TRBV12-3 or TRBV12-4 and J is TRBJ2-1; D gene unclear. The CDR3 runs to 12 residues. The CDR3 is CASTKRFDEHFF. The DNA of the CDR3 is TGTGCCAGTACTAAAAGGTTCGATGAGCACTTCTTC.

As for this clonotype: A read error may explain this, as a much larger clone is one base away. The chain uses TRBV4-1 and TRBJ2-1; no reliable D call. The CDR3 spans 13 residues. Germline V lookup: CDR1 MGHRA, CDR2 YSYEKL. Written as DNA, the CDR3 is TGCGCCAGCAGCCCCCATCTAGAATTTGAGCACTTCTTC. Its protein is CASSPHLEFEHFF.

In regard to this clonotype: The junction and the germline gene differ at one end; a read error may be behind it. The chain recombines TRBV7-9 with TRBJ2-1; 16 bases are a match to TRBD2. There are 20 residues in the CDR3. Per germline, CDR1 SEHNR and CDR2 FQNEAQ (reference sequence). CDR3 DNA: TGTGCCAGGAGCTACACGTTGGGACTAGCGGGAGGGAATATCTACAATGAGCAGTTCTTC. It codes for CARSYTLGLAGGNIYNEQFF.

This clonotype was observed once. The DNA of the CDR3 is TGCGCCAGCAGGCAACCGGGACTAGCGGGAGGGAGGAACGAGCAGTTCTTC. Its protein is CASRQPGLAGGRNEQFF. The chain links TRBV4-1 to TRBJ2-1; TRBD2 matches at 16 bases. Germline-derived CDR1 and CDR2 are MGHRA and YSYEKL. V shed 6 bases, J shed 10 bases, and the junction held 12 bases outside the gene matches. The CDR3 has 17 amino acids.

About this clonotype: The germline gene is not matched at one end of the junction; a read error may be the cause. V is TRBV4-3 and J is TRBJ1-5; D is undetermined. Germline V lookup: CDR1 LGHNA, CDR2 YSLEER. The CDR3 has 15 amino acids. This CDR3 is CASSQGRMSYQPHHF. CDR3 nucleotides: TGCGCCAGCAGCCAAGGACGGATGAGCTATCAGCCCCACCATTTT.

The chain carries TRBV11-3 and TRBJ2-3; D is uncertain. V gave up 2 bases and J gave up 5 bases, with 17 bases separating them. This CDR3 is built from 16 residues. Germline V gene data show CDR1 as SGHNT and CDR2 as YENEEA. CDR3 protein: CASSLHGPVGLDTQYF. In nucleotides, the CDR3 is TGTGCCAGCAGCTTACATGGGCCAGTGGGCCTAGATACGCAGTATTTT.

As to this clonotype: This may come from a read error, since a much larger clone is one base off. The gene calls are TRBV4-3 and TRBJ1-2; tentatively, D is TRBD1 (5 bases). The CDR3 spans 17 residues. CDR1 and CDR2 from the germline V gene are LGHNA and YSLEER. V gave up 1 base and J gave up 10 bases, with 25 bases separating them. The CDR3 nucleotides are TGCGCCAGCAGCCAAGTAAGGGGCTACCTCATGGGTGATGACTACACCTTC. Its protein product is CASSQVRGYLMGDDYTF.